This T cell receptor (beta chain) was captured in a study of T and B cells in COVID-19 patients. About the study: Recovered patients mostly had mild to moderate COVID-19 managed as outpatients.

The CDR3 runs to 14 residues. The V end lost 6 bases, the J end lost 4 bases, and 10 bases lay between the germline ends. Germline V lookup: CDR1 KGHSH, CDR2 LQKENI. TRB rearrangements were amplified by multiplex PCR with BIOMED2 TRB-A/B primers. Via MiXCR, TCRdb re-called the multiplex PCR reads, giving one row per CDR3 protein. The profile shows 23,000 or so distinct CDR3 sequences, about 30% of them singletons. Blood genomic DNA input for TRB amplification was about 240-550 ng. The rearrangement joins TRBV18 to TRBJ1-6; D is possibly TRBD1 (5 bases). Sequencing input: blood. The TCR was taken from a human donor who had recovered from COVID-19. CDR3 in DNA: TGTGCCAGCTCTCCCAGGGTTTATAATTCACCCCTCCACTTT. This translates into CASSPRVYNSPLHF.